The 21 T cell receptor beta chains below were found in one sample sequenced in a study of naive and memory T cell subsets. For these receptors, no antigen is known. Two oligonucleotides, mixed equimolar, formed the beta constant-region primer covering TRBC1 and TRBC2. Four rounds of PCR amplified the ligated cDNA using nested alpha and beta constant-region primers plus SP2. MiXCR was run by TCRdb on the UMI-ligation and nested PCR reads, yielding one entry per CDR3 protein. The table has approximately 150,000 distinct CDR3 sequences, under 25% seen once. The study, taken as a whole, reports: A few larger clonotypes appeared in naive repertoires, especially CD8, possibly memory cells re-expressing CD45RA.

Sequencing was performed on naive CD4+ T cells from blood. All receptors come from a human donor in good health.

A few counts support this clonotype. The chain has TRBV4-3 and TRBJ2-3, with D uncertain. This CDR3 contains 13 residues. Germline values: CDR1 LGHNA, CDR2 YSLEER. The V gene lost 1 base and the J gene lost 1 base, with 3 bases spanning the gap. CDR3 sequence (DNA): TGCGCCAGCAGCCAAGTGGGCACAGATACGCAGTATTTT. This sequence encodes CASSQVGTDTQYF.

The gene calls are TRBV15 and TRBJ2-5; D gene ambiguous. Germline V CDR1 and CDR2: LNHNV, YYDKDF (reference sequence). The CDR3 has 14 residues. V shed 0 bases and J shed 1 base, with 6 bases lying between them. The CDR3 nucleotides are TGTGCCACCAGCAGAGATCAGGCCCAAGAGACCCAGTACTTC. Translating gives CATSRDQAQETQYF.

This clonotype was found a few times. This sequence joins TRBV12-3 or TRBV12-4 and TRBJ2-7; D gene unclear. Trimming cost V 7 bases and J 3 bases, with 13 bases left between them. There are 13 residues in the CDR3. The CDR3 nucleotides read TGTGCCAGCACGCGATACCCGGGCTACGAGCAGTACTTC. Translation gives CASTRYPGYEQYF.

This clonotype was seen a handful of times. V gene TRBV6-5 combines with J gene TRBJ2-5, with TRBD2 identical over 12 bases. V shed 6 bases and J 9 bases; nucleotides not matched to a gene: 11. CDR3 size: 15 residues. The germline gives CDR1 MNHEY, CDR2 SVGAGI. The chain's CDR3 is CASSRVTSGSIAQYF. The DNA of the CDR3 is TGTGCCAGCAGCCGGGTGACTAGCGGGAGTATCGCCCAGTACTTC.

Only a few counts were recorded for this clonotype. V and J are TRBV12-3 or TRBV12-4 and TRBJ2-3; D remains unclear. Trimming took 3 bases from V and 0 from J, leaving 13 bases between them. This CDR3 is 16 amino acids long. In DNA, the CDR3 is TGTGCCAGCAGTTTCCGTGGCGGAACTAGCACAGATACGCAGTATTTT. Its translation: CASSFRGGTSTDTQYF.

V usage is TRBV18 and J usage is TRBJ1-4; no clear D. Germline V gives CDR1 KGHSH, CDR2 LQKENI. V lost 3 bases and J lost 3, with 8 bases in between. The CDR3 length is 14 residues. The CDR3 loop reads CASSPQNANEKLFF. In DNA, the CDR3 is TGTGCCAGCTCACCCCAGAACGCTAATGAAAAACTGTTTTTT. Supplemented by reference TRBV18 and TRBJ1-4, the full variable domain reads NAGVMQNPRHLVRRRGQEARLRCSPMKGHSHVYWYRQLPEEGLKFMVYLQKENIIDESGMPKERFSAEFPKEGPSILRIQQVVRGDSAAYFCASSPQNANEKLFFGSGTQLSVL.

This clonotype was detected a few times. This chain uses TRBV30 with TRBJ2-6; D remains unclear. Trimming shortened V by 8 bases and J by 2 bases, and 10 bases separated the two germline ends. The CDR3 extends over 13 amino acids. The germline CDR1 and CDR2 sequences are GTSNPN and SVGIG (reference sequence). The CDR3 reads CAKDQAGANVLTF. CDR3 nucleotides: TGTGCCAAGGACCAGGCTGGGGCCAACGTCCTGACTTTC.

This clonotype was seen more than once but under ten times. The CDR3 DNA reads as TGCAGCGTTCTAGCGGGGATGCTCGGGACAGATACGCAGTATTTT. Protein sequence: CSVLAGMLGTDTQYF. The chain uses TRBV29-1 and TRBJ2-3; 9 bases match TRBD2. The CDR3 runs to 15 residues. Trimming at V came to 5 bases and at J to 3 bases, leaving 9 bases not matched to a gene. The germline gives CDR1 SQVTM, CDR2 ANQGSEA.

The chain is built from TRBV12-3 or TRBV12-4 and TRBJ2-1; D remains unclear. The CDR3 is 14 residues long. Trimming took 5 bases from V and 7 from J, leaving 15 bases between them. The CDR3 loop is CASSQTHLVNEQFF. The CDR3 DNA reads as TGTGCCAGCAGTCAGACACATCTCGTTAATGAGCAGTTCTTC.

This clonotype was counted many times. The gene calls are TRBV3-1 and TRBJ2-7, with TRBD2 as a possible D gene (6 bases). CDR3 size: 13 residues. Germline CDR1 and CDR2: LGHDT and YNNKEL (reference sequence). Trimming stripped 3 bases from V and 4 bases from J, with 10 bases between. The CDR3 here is CASSQGLHYEQYF. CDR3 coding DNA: TGTGCCAGCAGCCAGGGACTCCATTACGAGCAGTACTTC.

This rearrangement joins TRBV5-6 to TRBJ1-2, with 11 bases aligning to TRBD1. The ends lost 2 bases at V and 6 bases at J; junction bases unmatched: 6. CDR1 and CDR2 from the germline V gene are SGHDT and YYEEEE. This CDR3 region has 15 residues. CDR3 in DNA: TGTGCCAGCAGCTTCCTTGGACAGGGGGCGGATGGCTACACCTTC. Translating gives CASSFLGQGADGYTF.

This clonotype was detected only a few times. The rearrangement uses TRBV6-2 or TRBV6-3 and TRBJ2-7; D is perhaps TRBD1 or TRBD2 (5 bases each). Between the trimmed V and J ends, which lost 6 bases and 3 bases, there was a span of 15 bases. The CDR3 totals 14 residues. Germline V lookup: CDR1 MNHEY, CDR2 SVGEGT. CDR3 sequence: CASRSLGELYEQYF. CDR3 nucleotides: TGTGCCAGCAGATCTCTGGGGGAGCTCTACGAGCAGTACTTC.

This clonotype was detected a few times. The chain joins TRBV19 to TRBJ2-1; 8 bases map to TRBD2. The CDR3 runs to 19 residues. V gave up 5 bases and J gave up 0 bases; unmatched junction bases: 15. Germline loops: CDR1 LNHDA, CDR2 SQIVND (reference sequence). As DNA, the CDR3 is TGTGCCAGTAGTCGGCTAGCGCTGTTGGGGACTAGCTCCTACAATGAGCAGTTCTTC. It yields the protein CASSRLALLGTSSYNEQFF.

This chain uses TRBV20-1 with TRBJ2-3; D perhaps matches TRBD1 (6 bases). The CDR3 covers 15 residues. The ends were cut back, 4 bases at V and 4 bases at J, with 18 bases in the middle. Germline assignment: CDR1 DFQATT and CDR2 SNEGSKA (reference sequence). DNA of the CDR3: TGCAGTGCTACAGTGGGGGCAGGGGAATCAGATACGCAGTATTTT. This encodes CSATVGAGESDTQYF.

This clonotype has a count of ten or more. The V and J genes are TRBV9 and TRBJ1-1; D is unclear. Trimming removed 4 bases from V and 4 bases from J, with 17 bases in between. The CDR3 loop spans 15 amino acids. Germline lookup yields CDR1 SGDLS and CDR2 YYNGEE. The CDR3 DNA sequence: TGTGCCAGCAGCCCTACCCCGGCCAGATCCACTGAAGCTTTCTTT. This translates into CASSPTPARSTEAFF. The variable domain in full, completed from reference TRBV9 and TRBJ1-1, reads DSGVTQTPKHLITATGQRVTLRCSPRSGDLSVYWYQQSLDQGLQFLIQYYNGEERAKGNILERFSAQQFPDLHSELNLSSLELGDSALYFCASSPTPARSTEAFFGQGTRLTVV.

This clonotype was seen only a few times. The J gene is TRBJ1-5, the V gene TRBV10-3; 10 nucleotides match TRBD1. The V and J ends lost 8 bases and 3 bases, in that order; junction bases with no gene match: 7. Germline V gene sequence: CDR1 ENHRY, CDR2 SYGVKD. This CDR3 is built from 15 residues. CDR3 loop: CAISGTGVNNQPQHF. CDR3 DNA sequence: TGTGCCATCTCCGGGACAGGGGTAAACAATCAGCCCCAGCATTTT.

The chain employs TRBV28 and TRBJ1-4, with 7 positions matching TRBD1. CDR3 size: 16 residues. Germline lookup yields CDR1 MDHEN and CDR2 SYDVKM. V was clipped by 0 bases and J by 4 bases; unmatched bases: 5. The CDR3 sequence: CASSLWRGPGNEKLFF. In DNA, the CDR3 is TGTGCCAGCAGTTTATGGAGGGGGCCTGGTAATGAAAAACTGTTTTTT.

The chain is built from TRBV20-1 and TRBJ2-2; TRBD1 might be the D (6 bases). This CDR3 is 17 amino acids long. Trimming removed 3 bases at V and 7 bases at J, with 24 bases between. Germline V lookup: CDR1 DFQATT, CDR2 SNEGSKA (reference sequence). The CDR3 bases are TGCAGTGCTAGGGGACCCCCTTCCGGGACAAGGGGCGGGGAGCTGTTTTTT. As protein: CSARGPPSGTRGGELFF.

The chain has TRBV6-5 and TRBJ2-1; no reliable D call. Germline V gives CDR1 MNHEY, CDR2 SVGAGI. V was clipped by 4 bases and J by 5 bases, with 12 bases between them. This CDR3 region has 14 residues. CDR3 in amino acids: CASSLKPTHNEQFF. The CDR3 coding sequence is TGTGCCAGCAGTTTGAAGCCGACCCACAATGAGCAGTTCTTC.

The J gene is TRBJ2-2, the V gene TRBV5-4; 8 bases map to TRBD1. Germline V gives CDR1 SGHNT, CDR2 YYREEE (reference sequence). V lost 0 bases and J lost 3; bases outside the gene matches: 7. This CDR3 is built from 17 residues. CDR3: CASSLGPGTGYTGELFF. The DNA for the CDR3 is TGTGCCAGCAGCTTGGGACCCGGGACAGGCTACACCGGGGAGCTGTTTTTT.

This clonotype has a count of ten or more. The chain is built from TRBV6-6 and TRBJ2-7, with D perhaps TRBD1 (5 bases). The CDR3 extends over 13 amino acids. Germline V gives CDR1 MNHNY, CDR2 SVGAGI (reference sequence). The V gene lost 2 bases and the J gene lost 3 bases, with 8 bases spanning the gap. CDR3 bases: TGTGCCAGCAGTTACCGTGACAGCTACGAGCAGTACTTC. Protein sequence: CASSYRDSYEQYF.